A single sample is the source of the 19 T cell receptor beta chains below, sequenced in a study of blood T cell repertoires in COVID-19. Some clones are missing from TCRdb's copy, which holds only in-frame ones; the method was immunoSEQ multiplex PCR. The sample shows around 200,000 clones, approximately 85% of them seen only once. The specimen sequenced was peripheral blood. The receptors originated from a human donor with active or convalescent COVID-19. The donor label of this sample is uncertain.

V gene TRBV27 combines with J gene TRBJ1-2; maybe TRBD1 (6 bases). Trimming took 3 bases from V and 6 from J, leaving 11 bases between them. Per the germline V gene, CDR1 is MNHEY and CDR2 is SMNVEV (reference sequence). CDR3 length: 13 amino acids. The CDR3 sequence: CASSFLGADGYTF. CDR3 DNA: TGTGCCAGCAGTTTTCTGGGGGCGGATGGCTACACCTTC.

This chain joins TRBV2 and TRBJ2-3; D possibly corresponds to TRBD2 (5 bases). Germline V gene lookup returns CDR1 SNHLY and CDR2 FYNNEI. Trimming took off 6 bases at V and 7 bases at J, with 23 bases between the two ends. CDR3 length: 16 residues. The CDR3 nucleotides read TGTGCCAGCAGAGGCGACTCGGCTAGCTTAGGATATACGCAGTATTTT. It codes for CASRGDSASLGYTQYF.

The J gene is TRBJ2-3, the V gene TRBV5-4, with D unresolved. V lost 5 bases, J lost 1 base, and 8 bases lay in between. Per germline, CDR1 SGHNT and CDR2 YYREEE (reference sequence). This CDR3 spans 13 amino acids. The CDR3, as DNA: TGTGCCAGCAGATTTCAGGGCACAGATACGCAGTATTTT. Residues: CASRFQGTDTQYF.

A few counts support this clone. V gene TRBV6-4 combines with J gene TRBJ1-1, with 10 bases identical to TRBD1. V dropped 0 bases and J dropped 13; count of bases not matched to a gene: 8. The CDR3 is 14 amino acids. Germline CDR1 MRHNA, CDR2 SNTAGT. In DNA, the CDR3 is TGTGCCAGCAGTGACTCGCATCCGGGACAGGGGATTTTCTTT. As protein: CASSDSHPGQGIFF.

This clone was detected only once. The rearrangement joins TRBV28 to TRBJ1-2, with D possibly being TRBD1 (5 bases). Per germline, CDR1 MDHEN and CDR2 SYDVKM. V lost 6 bases and J lost 7, with 15 bases in between. This CDR3 has 13 residues. The DNA for the CDR3 is TGTGCCAGCAGCCCGCCCTGGCAGGGTGGCTACACCTTC. Its protein is CASSPPWQGGYTF.

This sequence joins TRBV11-2 and TRBJ2-7; 9 bases line up with TRBD2. V dropped 6 bases and J dropped 1; count of bases not matched to a gene: 7. Per germline, CDR1 SGHAT and CDR2 FQNNGV. The CDR3 covers 15 residues. The CDR3 sequence is CASRDPSGRSYEQYF. The CDR3 DNA sequence: TGTGCCAGCAGAGACCCGAGCGGGAGGTCCTACGAGCAGTACTTC.

This chain uses TRBV5-4 with TRBJ1-2; no definite D call. Germline CDR1 reads SGHNT; CDR2 reads YYREEE (reference sequence). The CDR3 is 13 amino acids. The V and J ends lost 5 bases and 4 bases respectively, with 12 bases between them. The CDR3 is CASRARVGYGYTF. CDR3 nucleotide sequence: TGTGCCAGCAGGGCCCGGGTCGGCTATGGCTACACCTTC.

This chain joins TRBV6-1 and TRBJ2-5; 9 nucleotides match TRBD2. The germline V gene has CDR1 MNHNS and CDR2 SASEGT. J was trimmed by 1 base and V by 1 base; bases with no gene match: 10. This CDR3 contains 18 residues. In DNA, the CDR3 is TGTGCCAGCAGTGAAGTCACGAGGCGGGGGGGTTCCCAAGAGACCCAGTACTTC. As protein: CASSEVTRRGGSQETQYF.

The chain employs TRBV5-1 and TRBJ2-7; perhaps TRBD2 as D (5 bases). Trimming removed 0 bases from V and 5 bases from J, with 18 bases in between. Germline-derived CDR1 and CDR2 are SGHRS and YFSETQ. This CDR3 comprises 16 residues. The CDR3, as DNA: TGCGCCAGCAGCTTGGGAGGGCTAACTAGTTTCGACGAGCAGTACTTC. Its protein is CASSLGGLTSFDEQYF.

The V gene is TRBV6-4, the J gene TRBJ1-5, with 8 bases lining up with TRBD1. This CDR3 spans 15 amino acids. Per the germline V gene, CDR1 is MRHNA and CDR2 is SNTAGT. J lost 7 bases, V lost 3 bases, and 8 bases had no gene match. The CDR3 is CASSEVAGGGQPQHF. Here the CDR3 DNA reads TGTGCCAGCAGTGAGGTGGCAGGGGGCGGCCAGCCCCAGCATTTT.

The chain combines TRBV11-1 with TRBJ2-3; 8 nucleotides line up with TRBD2. From germline, CDR1 is SGHAT and CDR2 FQDESV (reference sequence). J lost 1 base, V lost 3 bases, and 0 bases had no gene match. The CDR3 extends over 14 amino acids. In DNA, the CDR3 is TGTGCCAGCAGCTTTAGCGGGGGCACAGATACGCAGTATTTT. This translates into CASSFSGGTDTQYF.

As DNA, the CDR3 is TGTGCCAGCATGCTACAGGGTTTCTACGAGCAGTACTTC. Its protein product is CASMLQGFYEQYF. The V gene is TRBV6-5, the J gene TRBJ2-7, with a possible D match to TRBD1 (6 bases). Trimming stripped 7 bases from V and 3 bases from J, with 13 bases between. The length of the CDR3 is 13 residues. CDR1 and CDR2 from the germline V gene are MNHEY and SVGAGI.

CDR3 DNA: TGTGCCAGCAGTTCCCCCGGGACAGGGGCCTTCGCGCAGTACTTC. It is translated as CASSSPGTGAFAQYF. This chain uses TRBV28 with TRBJ2-7; 10 bases are a match to TRBD1. The CDR3 sequence is 15 residues long. Losses at the gene ends were 4 bases for V and 9 bases for J; bases not matched to a gene: 12. Germline V lookup: CDR1 MDHEN, CDR2 SYDVKM.

The CDR3, as DNA: TGCGCCAGCAGCCATGTCCGGGACAGGGCCAATGAGCAGTTCTTC. It specifies CASSHVRDRANEQFF. The V and J genes are TRBV4-3 and TRBJ2-1, with TRBD1 matching 9 bases. Losses at the gene ends were 3 bases for V and 6 bases for J; bases not matched to a gene: 6. This CDR3 has 15 residues. Germline lookup yields CDR1 LGHNA and CDR2 YSLEER.

The chain uses TRBV6-5 and TRBJ2-5; tentatively, D is TRBD2 (6 bases). Germline V lookup: CDR1 MNHEY, CDR2 SVGAGI. V was trimmed by 3 bases and J by 4 bases, leaving 18 bases between them. The CDR3 spans 16 residues. DNA of the CDR3: TGTGCCAGCAGTTATACATCCGCGCAGGGAGGAGAGACCCAGTACTTC. Its translation: CASSYTSAQGGETQYF.

The rearrangement uses TRBV14 and TRBJ2-7; 10 bases are shared with TRBD2. This CDR3 is 15 amino acids long. V lost 4 bases and J lost 5; bases outside the gene matches: 8. Germline CDR1 is SGHDN and CDR2 is FVKESK. The CDR3 region has the DNA TGTGCCAGCAGCCTCAAAGCGGGAGGGCGGCACGAGCAGTACTTC. Its translation is CASSLKAGGRHEQYF.

This sequence joins TRBV5-1 and TRBJ1-1; possibly TRBD1 for D (5 bases). Germline values: CDR1 SGHRS, CDR2 YFSETQ. CDR3 length: 13 amino acids. V shed 5 bases and J shed 3 bases, with 11 bases lying between them. The CDR3 spells CASREQDDTEAFF. CDR3 DNA sequence: TGCGCCAGCAGGGAACAGGACGACACTGAAGCTTTCTTT.

The J gene is TRBJ2-7, the V gene TRBV5-4; possible D gene TRBD2, 6 bases. CDR3 length: 14 residues. The germline V and J ends were trimmed by 4 bases and 5 bases, with 16 bases remaining between them. Germline loops: CDR1 SGHNT, CDR2 YYREEE (reference sequence). The CDR3 nucleotides are TGTGCCAGCAGCCCCCCCGGGGGTCCCCACGAGCAGTACTTC. It codes for CASSPPGGPHEQYF.

This clone has a single count. V gene TRBV28 combines with J gene TRBJ2-3, with 7 bases lining up with TRBD1. The CDR3 length is 16 residues. The germline gives CDR1 MDHEN, CDR2 SYDVKM. V gave up 8 bases and J gave up 0 bases; unmatched junction bases: 11. The CDR3 protein is CASGGNWGQSTDTQYF. The CDR3 nucleotides read TGTGCCAGCGGGGGTAATTGGGGACAGAGCACAGATACGCAGTATTTT.